One and the same sample provided the 20 T cell receptor beta chains below, sequenced in a study of Graves' ophthalmopathy and Graves' hyperthyroidism. The authors amplified TCR beta CDR3 regions from RNA transcripts. RT-PCR in the first round used HTBI primers; a second-round multiplex PCR followed. MiXCR, applied by TCRdb to the multiplex PCR reads, yields one record per CDR3 protein. This sample carries around 590,000 distinct CDR3 sequences, about 35% of them seen once, and the ten largest clones take roughly 4.5%. Sequences were obtained from peripheral blood or thyroid tissue (not recorded which). These receptor sequences come from an adult man with Graves' hyperthyroidism.

This rearrangement joins TRBV5-5 to TRBJ2-7; D call uncertain. Between the trimmed V and J ends, which lost 4 bases and 6 bases, there was a span of 17 bases. This CDR3 has 14 residues. From germline, CDR1 is SGHKS and CDR2 YYEKEE (reference sequence). The DNA of the CDR3 is TGTGCCAGCAGCCAAGAAGGTGCTGGGTCCGAGCAGTACTTC. Translating it yields CASSQEGAGSEQYF.

J is TRBJ2-7 and V is TRBV25-1; tentative D call: TRBD2 (5 bases). The CDR3 covers 16 residues. Germline CDR1 is MGHDK and CDR2 is SYGVNS. Trimming pared 6 bases from V and 1 base from J, leaving 19 bases between. CDR3 region: CASSPPTTSFSYEQYF. The DNA of the CDR3 is TGTGCCAGCAGCCCCCCGACAACTAGTTTTTCCTACGAGCAGTACTTC.

This clonotype was seen more than once but under ten times. V is TRBV28 and J is TRBJ2-7, with 8 bases matching TRBD1. Germline V gives CDR1 MDHEN, CDR2 SYDVKM. V shed 5 bases and J 5 bases; nucleotides not matched to a gene: 14. CDR3 size: 16 residues. CDR3 DNA: TGTGCCAGCAGTCTTTACGGGGCAGGGGGCGTGGACGAGCAGTACTTC. Translation: CASSLYGAGGVDEQYF.

A word on this clonotype: Lacking the conserved final phenylalanine or tryptophan, this CDR3 likely reflects a read error. V gene TRBV15 combines with J gene TRBJ1-2, with a weak D call TRBD1 (6 bases). The CDR3 sequence is 16 residues long. Trimming removed 1 base from V and 3 bases from J, with 15 bases in between. CDR1 is LNHNV, CDR2 YYDKDF, per germline (reference sequence). CDR3 residues: CATSRVTGSFDYGYTL. CDR3 nucleotides: TGTGCCACCAGCAGAGTGACAGGTTCGTTTGACTATGGCTACACCCTC.

A remark on this clonotype: A clone one base away is much larger, so this may be a read error. Because the CDR3's place on the DNA is in doubt, the DNA is left out and the CDR3 is given as listed by TCRdb. V usage is TRBV29-1 and J usage is TRBJ1-2; the table calls TRBD1, which could not be checked here. The CDR3 is 16 residues long, ends included. In germline, CDR1 is SQVTM, CDR2 ANQGSEA. The CDR3 protein is CSDAGQGAERNYGCTF.

V and J are TRBV2 and TRBJ2-5, with D possibly TRBD1 on 5 matching bases. With 9 bases removed from V and 11 bases from J, the gap between germline ends came to 25 bases. Germline CDR1 SNHLY, CDR2 FYNNEI. The CDR3 is 14 amino acids. In DNA, the CDR3 is TGTGCCAGTAAATTACAGGATTGGCCAGATACGCAGTACTTC. Residues: CASKLQDWPDTQYF.

The V gene is TRBV14, the J gene TRBJ1-1; D not certain. This CDR3 has 13 amino acids. Deletions cut 5 bases from V and 4 bases from J, with 11 bases between. Germline assignment: CDR1 SGHDN and CDR2 FVKESK. The CDR3, as DNA: TGTGCCAGCAGCAGGCTGACTCCCACTGAAGCTTTCTTT. Residues: CASSRLTPTEAFF.

This clonotype showed up just a few times. The chain has TRBV30 and TRBJ2-7, with D hard to call. The germline V and J ends were trimmed by 6 bases and 1 base, with 7 bases remaining between them. CDR1 and CDR2 (germline): GTSNPN, SVGIG (reference sequence). The CDR3 is 11 residues long. The CDR3 DNA reads as TGTGCCTGTAGGGTTTCCTACGAGCAGTACTTC. It encodes CACRVSYEQYF.

This clonotype appeared a few times. The rearrangement links TRBV20-1 to TRBJ1-3; D is possibly TRBD1 (6 bases). The CDR3 contains 16 residues. Trimming pared 6 bases from V and 6 bases from J, leaving 24 bases between. Per germline, CDR1 DFQATT and CDR2 SNEGSKA (reference sequence). This CDR3 is CSALARGGQSLNTIYF. The DNA of the CDR3 is TGCAGTGCATTAGCTCGAGGAGGACAGTCCCTAAACACCATATATTTT.

There are many counts of this clonotype. V usage is TRBV19 and J usage is TRBJ1-1; a weak D match, TRBD1 (5 bases). From germline, CDR1 is LNHDA and CDR2 SQIVND (reference sequence). The CDR3 covers 14 residues. The V end was cut by 5 bases, the J end by 3 bases, with 13 bases between. CDR3 coding DNA: TGTGCCAGTAGTCGACAGCGAGCCGACACTGAAGCTTTCTTT. Its protein is CASSRQRADTEAFF.

J is TRBJ1-2 and V is TRBV11-2; a possible D gene is TRBD1 (5 bases). The CDR3 sequence is 14 residues long. Germline assignment: CDR1 SGHAT and CDR2 FQNNGV. Trimming removed 8 bases from V and 4 bases from J, with 17 bases in between. The CDR3: CASSPLDGGYGYTF. CDR3 nucleotide sequence: TGTGCCAGCTCACCGCTTGATGGGGGCTATGGCTACACCTTC.

This clonotype has ten or more counts. In DNA, the CDR3 is TGTGCTAGTGCCAGGGACTGGAACACTGAAGCTTTCTTT. Its protein product is CASARDWNTEAFF. The chain combines TRBV12-5 with TRBJ1-1, with D tentatively TRBD1 (5 bases). Trimming took 7 bases from V and 1 from J, leaving 10 bases between them. Germline V lookup: CDR1 LGHNT, CDR2 FRNRAP. The CDR3 covers 13 residues.

The rearrangement links TRBV20-1 to TRBJ2-3; D gene unclear. The V end lost 5 bases, the J end lost 3 bases, and 12 bases lay between the germline ends. The CDR3 loop spans 13 amino acids. Germline V lookup: CDR1 DFQATT, CDR2 SNEGSKA (reference sequence). The CDR3, as DNA: TGCAGTGCTCTCCAACCAGGTACAGATACGCAGTATTTT. Residues: CSALQPGTDTQYF.

This clonotype was seen ten or more times. The chain joins TRBV6-6 to TRBJ2-2; D gene uncertain. The CDR3 length is 12 residues. Trimming removed 6 bases at V and 7 bases at J, with 9 bases between. CDR1 is MNHNY and CDR2 is SVGAGI in the germline V gene (reference sequence). Here the CDR3 reads CASSRSLGELFF. In DNA form, the CDR3 reads TGTGCCAGCAGCCGTTCACTCGGGGAGCTGTTTTTT.

The rearrangement uses TRBV7-6 and TRBJ1-3, with TRBD1 identical over 7 bases. Trimming cost V 8 bases and J 0 bases; bases outside gene matches: 13. Germline-derived CDR1 and CDR2 are SGHVS and FNYEAQ. This CDR3 spans 17 amino acids. The chain's CDR3 is CASSSRTGGSSGNTIYF. DNA of the CDR3: TGTGCCAGCTCATCCCGGACAGGCGGATCCTCTGGAAACACCATATATTTT.

Many counts were recorded for this clonotype. This rearrangement joins TRBV6-5 to TRBJ2-5, with D perhaps TRBD2 (5 bases). V was cut by 6 bases and J by 5 bases, with 16 bases left in between. The CDR3 consists of 14 residues. Germline CDR1 is MNHEY and CDR2 is SVGAGI. The CDR3 sequence is CASREEHLIETQYF. The CDR3 bases are TGTGCCAGCAGGGAGGAGCATCTGATCGAGACCCAGTACTTC.

This clonotype came up a few times. The chain joins TRBV6-6 to TRBJ2-2; D unresolved. Germline values: CDR1 MNHNY, CDR2 SVGAGI (reference sequence). This CDR3 has 17 residues. Trimming took off 0 bases at V and 0 bases at J, with 11 bases between the two ends. CDR3 region: CASSYSKDVANTGELFF. CDR3 coding DNA: TGTGCCAGCAGTTACTCGAAGGACGTCGCGAACACCGGGGAGCTGTTTTTT.

Remarks on this clonotype: This is likely a read error, given that the CDR3 carries no conserved phenylalanine or tryptophan at its end. V is TRBV7-9 and J is TRBJ2-7; TRBD2 matches at 7 bases. Looked up from germline, CDR1 is SEHNR and CDR2 is FQNEAQ (reference sequence). This CDR3 spans 13 amino acids. Trimming removed 8 bases from V and 6 bases from J; junction bases left unmatched: 10. CDR3 in amino acids: CASQAGLGLEQYS. CDR3 sequence (DNA): TGTGCCAGCCAAGCGGGACTCGGTCTCGAGCAGTACTCC.

This chain joins TRBV7-8 and TRBJ1-5, with D hard to call. This CDR3 region has 14 residues. Germline V gene lookup returns CDR1 SGHVS and CDR2 FQNEAQ. V lost 2 bases and J 3 bases, leaving 8 bases between the germline ends. The CDR3 loop reads CASSLMADNQPQHF. The DNA for the CDR3 is TGTGCCAGCAGCTTAATGGCAGACAATCAGCCCCAGCATTTT.

This clonotype has at least ten counts. The chain has TRBV2 and TRBJ2-2, with D possibly being TRBD2 (7 bases). CDR1 is SNHLY, CDR2 FYNNEI, per germline. The ends were cut back, 6 bases at V and 6 bases at J, with 14 bases in the middle. This CDR3 has 14 amino acids. DNA of the CDR3: TGTGCCAGCAGGGGGGGGGCCGGCGCCGGGGAGCTGTTTTTT. This encodes CASRGGAGAGELFF.